One T cell receptor beta chain is described in this entry. The record originates from a study of blood T cell repertoires in COVID-19. At the level of the study: Acute-phase and convalescent COVID-19 samples originated in the United States, Italy and Spain. Nucleic acid was either cDNA or gDNA, and it came from T cells, B-cell-depleted T cells, or PBMCs.

Germline CDR1 is MNHEY and CDR2 is SMNVEV (reference sequence). The V gene lost 3 bases and the J gene lost 4 bases, with 13 bases spanning the gap. This CDR3 is 15 amino acids long. Per the original methods: Counts of nucleated cells, estimated from reference gene primer amplification, were obtained. Generated by immunoSEQ multiplex PCR, the TCRdb table keeps only in-frame clones and is missing some. Clonal size and the V and J genes are those of that table, whereas D and trimming came from the DNA. The sample lists 130,000 to 150,000 clones, around 90% occurring once. This clonotype was sampled from an older man with acute or convalescent COVID-19. The chain uses TRBV27 and TRBJ2-1; perhaps TRBD1 as D (6 bases). The sample taken for sequencing was peripheral blood. For the CDR3, the DNA is TGTGCCAGCAGTTTCCGGGACAATAGGTACAATGAGCAGTTCTTC. Translating it yields CASSFRDNRYNEQFF.